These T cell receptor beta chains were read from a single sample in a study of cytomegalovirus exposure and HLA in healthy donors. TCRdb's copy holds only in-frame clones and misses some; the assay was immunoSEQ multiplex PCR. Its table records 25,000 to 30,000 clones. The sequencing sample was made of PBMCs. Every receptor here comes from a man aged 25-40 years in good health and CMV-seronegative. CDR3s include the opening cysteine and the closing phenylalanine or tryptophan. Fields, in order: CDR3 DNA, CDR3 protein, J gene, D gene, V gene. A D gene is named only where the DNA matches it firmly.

DNA: TGTGCCAGCAGCTTTAGCTGGACTTCAGGAGAGACCCAGTACTTC
CDR3: CASSFSWTSGETQYF
J: TRBJ2-5
D: -
V: TRBV11-3

DNA: TGTGCCAGTAGTACCCAGGGGTACTATGGCTACACCTTC
CDR3: CASSTQGYYGYTF
J: TRBJ1-2
D: -
V: TRBV19

DNA: TGTGCCAGCACAAGGGAGTCTGCCTACAATGAGCAGTTCTTC
CDR3: CASTRESAYNEQFF
J: TRBJ2-1
D: -
V: TRBV7-9

DNA: TGTGCCAGTAGTATAGGTACAGGGGGCATGATCTTCGGCTACACCTTC
CDR3: CASSIGTGGMIFGYTF
J: TRBJ1-2
D: TRBD1
V: TRBV19

DNA: TGTGCCAGTAGCCATAGCGGGGCCATCGCCTACGAGCAGTACTTC
CDR3: CASSHSGAIAYEQYF
J: TRBJ2-7
D: TRBD2
V: TRBV19

DNA: TGTGCCAGCAGCTGGCTAGCGGGGACCTACAATGAGCAGTTCTTC
CDR3: CASSWLAGTYNEQFF
J: TRBJ2-1
D: TRBD2
V: TRBV7-3

DNA: TGTGCCAGCAGCCCAGGGACAGGGGGTAACTATGGCTACACCTTC
CDR3: CASSPGTGGNYGYTF
J: TRBJ1-2
D: TRBD1
V: TRBV11-3

DNA: TGTGCCAGCAGTTATGTCGGGACTGTCCTGACTTTC
CDR3: CASSYVGTVLTF
J: TRBJ2-6
D: -
V: TRBV6-5

DNA: TGTGCCAGCAGCTTGGGCCCAGCGGGAGGGCAAGAGACCCAGTACTTC
CDR3: CASSLGPAGGQETQYF
J: TRBJ2-5
D: TRBD2
V: TRBV5-4

DNA: TGTGCCAGCAGTTCGGGTGGAGGGTATGGCTACACCTTC
CDR3: CASSSGGGYGYTF
J: TRBJ1-2
D: -
V: TRBV2

DNA: TGTGCCAGCTCACGGCTTGATCCGACAGGGGGCTATGGCTACACCTTC
CDR3: CASSRLDPTGGYGYTF
J: TRBJ1-2
D: TRBD1
V: TRBV18

DNA: TGTGCCTACTGGACAGGGGGTAGGTACACTGAAGCTTTCTTT
CDR3: CAYWTGGRYTEAFF
J: TRBJ1-1
D: TRBD1
V: TRBV30

DNA: TGTGCCAGCAGCTGGAGTCCCGGCGGAGACGAGCAGTACTTC
CDR3: CASSWSPGGDEQYF
J: TRBJ2-7
D: -
V: TRBV5-5

DNA: TGCGCCAGCAACGAGGCAGACTACGAGCAGTACTTC
CDR3: CASNEADYEQYF
J: TRBJ2-7
D: -
V: TRBV5-1

DNA: TGCGCCAGCAGCTTGGTTGGGACTACTTCCTACGAGCAGTACTTC
CDR3: CASSLVGTTSYEQYF
J: TRBJ2-7
D: TRBD2
V: TRBV5-1

DNA: TGTGCCAGCAGCCAGGGAGCGCAAGGGACAGATACGCAGTATTTT
CDR3: CASSQGAQGTDTQYF
J: TRBJ2-3
D: -
V: TRBV4-2

DNA: TGTGCCAGCTCACCAGGGACAGGGGGCACCGGGGAGCTGTTTTTT
CDR3: CASSPGTGGTGELFF
J: TRBJ2-2
D: TRBD1
V: TRBV18

DNA: TGTGCCAGCAGTTCGCTGGGACACTACACAGATACGCAGTATTTT
CDR3: CASSSLGHYTDTQYF
J: TRBJ2-3
D: -
V: TRBV6-5

DNA: TGTGCCAGCAGCGTAGCTCCCTCCTACGAGCAGTACTTC
CDR3: CASSVAPSYEQYF
J: TRBJ2-7
D: -
V: TRBV9

DNA: TGTGCCAGTAGTGGGACGGGGGGGGCGAGCAATGAGCAGTTCTTC
CDR3: CASSGTGGASNEQFF
J: TRBJ2-1
D: TRBD2
V: TRBV19

DNA: TGTGCCTCCCGCCTGAGCTCGGGCACCGGGGAGCTGTTTTTT
CDR3: CASRLSSGTGELFF
J: TRBJ2-2
D: -
V: TRBV2

DNA: TGTGCCTGGGCCCTCAGGGACTCGAGAGGCTACACCTTC
CDR3: CAWALRDSRGYTF
J: TRBJ1-2
D: -
V: TRBV30

DNA: TGCAGCGTTGAAATTGATACAGGGTTTGGCTACACCTTC
CDR3: CSVEIDTGFGYTF
J: TRBJ1-2
D: -
V: TRBV29-1

DNA: TGTGCCAGCAGTCCCCGGACTAGCTATGATGAGCAGTTCTTC
CDR3: CASSPRTSYDEQFF
J: TRBJ2-1
D: TRBD2
V: TRBV28

DNA: TGTGCCAGCAGCTTATCGTCGGCAGGGGGATACACCGGGGAGCTGTTTTTT
CDR3: CASSLSSAGGYTGELFF
J: TRBJ2-2
D: TRBD1
V: TRBV7-3

DNA: TGCAGCGCCTCAAAGCAAGGGGGCCGTGAGCAGTTCTTC
CDR3: CSASKQGGREQFF
J: TRBJ2-1
D: TRBD1
V: TRBV29-1

DNA: TGTGCCAGCAGCCCCCAGGCTAATGAAAAACTGTTTTTT
CDR3: CASSPQANEKLFF
J: TRBJ1-4
D: -
V: TRBV11-3

DNA: TGTGCCAGCAGTTTAAGACGGGGGTTCACTGAAGCTTTCTTT
CDR3: CASSLRRGFTEAFF
J: TRBJ1-1
D: -
V: TRBV7-9

DNA: TGCGCCAGCAGCCGGTTGGGACTTAACACAGATACGCAGTATTTT
CDR3: CASSRLGLNTDTQYF
J: TRBJ2-3
D: -
V: TRBV4-1

DNA: TGTGCCAGTAGTGGTGCCAGGCTAGCCAAAAACATTCAGTACTTC
CDR3: CASSGARLAKNIQYF
J: TRBJ2-4
D: -
V: TRBV19

DNA: TGTGCCAGCAGCTTAACTCTAGGAGGGGCCGGAAAATCGTACGAGCAGTACTTC
CDR3: CASSLTLGGAGKSYEQYF
J: TRBJ2-7
D: -
V: TRBV7-2

DNA: TGCAGCACTGGGACAGACGAGCAGTACTTC
CDR3: CSTGTDEQYF
J: TRBJ2-7
D: TRBD1
V: TRBV20-1

DNA: TGTGCCAGCAGCTTGGAGGGGGCCGGGGAGCTGTTTTTT
CDR3: CASSLEGAGELFF
J: TRBJ2-2
D: -
V: TRBV5-6

DNA: TGCAGCGCGCGGACAGTCCTCGGTGAAAAACTGTTTTTT
CDR3: CSARTVLGEKLFF
J: TRBJ1-4
D: -
V: TRBV29-1

DNA: TGCGCCAGCAGCTTGGTAGGACAAAAAGAGACCCAGTACTTC
CDR3: CASSLVGQKETQYF
J: TRBJ2-5
D: -
V: TRBV5-1

DNA: TGCGCCAGCAGCCAAGAATGGACAGGGGTCCAATTGCCCCAGCATTTT
CDR3: CASSQEWTGVQLPQHF
J: TRBJ1-5
D: TRBD1
V: TRBV4-1

DNA: TGTGCCACCAGCACCGACAGGGGCCCCTATGGCTACACCTTC
CDR3: CATSTDRGPYGYTF
J: TRBJ1-2
D: TRBD1
V: TRBV15

DNA: TGTGCCAGCTCACCGCCGGGACAGGGGGCCCAAAATGAGCAGTTCTTC
CDR3: CASSPPGQGAQNEQFF
J: TRBJ2-1
D: TRBD1
V: TRBV18

DNA: TGTGCCAGCAGAACAAGCGGGGGGACGCAGTATTTT
CDR3: CASRTSGGTQYF
J: TRBJ2-3
D: TRBD2
V: TRBV7-2

DNA: TGTGCCAGCAGTATAAATCCGAACACTGAAGCTTTCTTT
CDR3: CASSINPNTEAFF
J: TRBJ1-1
D: -
V: TRBV27

DNA: TGTGCCAGCTCATCTCCAGGGGGCACTGAAGCTTTCTTT
CDR3: CASSSPGGTEAFF
J: TRBJ1-1
D: TRBD1
V: TRBV18

DNA: TGTGCCAGCAGCCCCGGCAGCGTCACGATGAACACTGAAGCTTTCTTT
CDR3: CASSPGSVTMNTEAFF
J: TRBJ1-1
D: -
V: TRBV7-9

DNA: TGTGCCACGACGAGCGGGACAGGGAGCAACGAGCAGTACTTC
CDR3: CATTSGTGSNEQYF
J: TRBJ2-7
D: TRBD1
V: TRBV25-1

DNA: TGTGCCTGGAGCCGAGGGGTTAGCGGGGGCCAGGAGACCCAGTACTTC
CDR3: CAWSRGVSGGQETQYF
J: TRBJ2-5
D: TRBD2
V: TRBV30

DNA: TGTGCCTGGAGTGTACATCAGAGGGAGGCTCGGACCTTC
CDR3: CAWSVHQREARTF
J: TRBJ1-2
D: -
V: TRBV30

DNA: TGTGCCATTTTATACAACGAGGGGCGGGGGGGCGAGAGGAATGAGCAGTTCTTC
CDR3: CAILYNEGRGGERNEQFF
J: TRBJ2-1
D: TRBD2
V: TRBV10-3

DNA: TGTGCCAGCAGCCAAGAGCGGGAAGCCTACAATGAGCAGTTCTTC
CDR3: CASSQEREAYNEQFF
J: TRBJ2-1
D: -
V: TRBV4-2

DNA: TGCGCCAGCAGCTTCAGACAGGGGGGCTTTAACACCGGGGAGCTGTTTTTT
CDR3: CASSFRQGGFNTGELFF
J: TRBJ2-2
D: TRBD1
V: TRBV5-1

DNA: TGTGCCAGCAGCTTACTTTCTTCTGGGGAGCTGTTTTTT
CDR3: CASSLLSSGELFF
J: TRBJ2-2
D: -
V: TRBV11-2

DNA: TGTGCCAGCAGGGGACTAGCGGACACCGGGGAGCTGTTTTTT
CDR3: CASRGLADTGELFF
J: TRBJ2-2
D: TRBD2
V: TRBV27

DNA: TGTGCCAGCAGTCGACTAGCGGGAGTCAATGAGCAGTTCTTC
CDR3: CASSRLAGVNEQFF
J: TRBJ2-1
D: TRBD2
V: TRBV6-5

DNA: TGTGCCAGCAGCTTAGGTAGTGAAAAACTGTTTTTT
CDR3: CASSLGSEKLFF
J: TRBJ1-4
D: -
V: TRBV11-2

DNA: TGTGCCAGCAGCTACCTCGAGGGTAACTATGGCTACACCTTC
CDR3: CASSYLEGNYGYTF
J: TRBJ1-2
D: -
V: TRBV11-2

DNA: TGTGCCAGTAGTTTTGGCGGGACTAGCGGCTCCTACGAGCAGTACTTC
CDR3: CASSFGGTSGSYEQYF
J: TRBJ2-7
D: TRBD2
V: TRBV19

DNA: TGTGCCAGCAGTTACTCGTCAGGGTCTCAGCCCCAGCATTTT
CDR3: CASSYSSGSQPQHF
J: TRBJ1-5
D: -
V: TRBV6-5

DNA: TGTGCCAGCAGCCGCACGGGACTAGCGGAAGAGACCCAGTACTTC
CDR3: CASSRTGLAEETQYF
J: TRBJ2-5
D: TRBD2
V: TRBV5-4

DNA: TGTGCCAGCAGCAGTAGCGGGACGAGGAAGACCCAGTACTTC
CDR3: CASSSSGTRKTQYF
J: TRBJ2-5
D: TRBD2
V: TRBV7-6

DNA: TGTGCCACCAGCAGAGTCAGGGTAGAGAATTCACCCCTCCACTTT
CDR3: CATSRVRVENSPLHF
J: TRBJ1-6
D: -
V: TRBV15

DNA: TGTGCCAGCAGCCGTAGCGGGGGGACTACCGGGGAGCTGTTTTTT
CDR3: CASSRSGGTTGELFF
J: TRBJ2-2
D: TRBD2
V: TRBV7-8

DNA: TGTGCCAGCAGCTTACAGGGACCCACAGATACGCAGTATTTT
CDR3: CASSLQGPTDTQYF
J: TRBJ2-3
D: -
V: TRBV5-8